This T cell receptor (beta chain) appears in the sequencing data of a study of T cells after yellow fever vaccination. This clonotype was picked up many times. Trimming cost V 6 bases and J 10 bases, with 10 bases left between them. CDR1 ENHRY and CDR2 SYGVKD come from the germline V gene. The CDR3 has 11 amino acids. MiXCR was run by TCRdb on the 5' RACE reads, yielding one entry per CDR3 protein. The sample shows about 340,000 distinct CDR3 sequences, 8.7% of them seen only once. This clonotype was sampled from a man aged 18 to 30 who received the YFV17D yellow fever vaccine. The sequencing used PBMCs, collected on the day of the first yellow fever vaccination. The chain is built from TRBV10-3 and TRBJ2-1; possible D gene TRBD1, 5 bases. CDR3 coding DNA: TGTGCCATCAGCAGGGATCAGGAGCAGTTCTTC. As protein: CAISRDQEQFF.